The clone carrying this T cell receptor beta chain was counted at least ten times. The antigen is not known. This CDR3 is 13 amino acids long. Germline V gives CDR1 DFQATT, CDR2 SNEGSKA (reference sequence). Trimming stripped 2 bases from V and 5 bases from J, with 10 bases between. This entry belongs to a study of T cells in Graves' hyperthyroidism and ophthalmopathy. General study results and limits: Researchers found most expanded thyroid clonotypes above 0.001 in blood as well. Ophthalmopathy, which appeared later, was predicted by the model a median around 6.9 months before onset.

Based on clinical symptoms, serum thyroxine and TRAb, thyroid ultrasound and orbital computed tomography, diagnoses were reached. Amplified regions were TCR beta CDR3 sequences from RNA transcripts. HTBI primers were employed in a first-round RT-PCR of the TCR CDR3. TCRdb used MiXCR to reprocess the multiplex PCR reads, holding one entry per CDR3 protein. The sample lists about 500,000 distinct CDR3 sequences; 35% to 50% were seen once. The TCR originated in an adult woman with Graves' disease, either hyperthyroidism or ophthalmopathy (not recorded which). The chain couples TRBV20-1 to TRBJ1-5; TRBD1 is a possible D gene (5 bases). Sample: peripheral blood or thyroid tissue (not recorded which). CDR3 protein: CSARRGADQPQHF. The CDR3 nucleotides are TGCAGTGCTAGAAGAGGGGCAGATCAGCCCCAGCATTTT.